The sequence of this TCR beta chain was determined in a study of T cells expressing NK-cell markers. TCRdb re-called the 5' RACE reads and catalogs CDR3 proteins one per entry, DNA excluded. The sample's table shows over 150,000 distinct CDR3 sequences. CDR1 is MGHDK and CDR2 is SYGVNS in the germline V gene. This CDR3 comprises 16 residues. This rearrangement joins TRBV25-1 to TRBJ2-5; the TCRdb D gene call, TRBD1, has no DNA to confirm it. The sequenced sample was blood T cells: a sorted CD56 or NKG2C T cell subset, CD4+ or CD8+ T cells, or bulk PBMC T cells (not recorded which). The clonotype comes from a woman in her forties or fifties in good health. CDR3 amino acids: CASSELDRGMEETQYF.